The text below deals with one T cell receptor (beta chain). Its cognate antigen is unknown. The sample comes from a study of spatial heterogeneity in lung cancer. The CDR3 spans 15 residues. Trimming cost V 4 bases and J 3 bases, with 15 bases left between them. Germline V lookup: CDR1 MNHEY, CDR2 SVGAGI. TCRdb analysed the 5' RACE reads with MiXCR anew, one entry per CDR3 protein. The sample shows tens of thousands of distinct CDR3 sequences, roughly 15% of them seen only once. Time point in this sample: sample taken at primary tumor resection. Whole RNA was taken from tumor, nontumor lung or frozen PBMC; it was then sequenced unsorted. Study findings and constraints: Ubiquitous expanded tumor TCRs were seen in blood more at resection than at follow-up.

V is TRBV6-5 and J is TRBJ1-1; a weak D match, TRBD1 (5 bases). The sequences come from PBMCs, collected at surgery. This TCR was sampled from a male donor with early-stage non-small cell lung cancer. CDR3 DNA: TGTGCCAGCAGTTTTACAGGAAAAGGGGACACTGAAGCTTTCTTT. This translates into CASSFTGKGDTEAFF.